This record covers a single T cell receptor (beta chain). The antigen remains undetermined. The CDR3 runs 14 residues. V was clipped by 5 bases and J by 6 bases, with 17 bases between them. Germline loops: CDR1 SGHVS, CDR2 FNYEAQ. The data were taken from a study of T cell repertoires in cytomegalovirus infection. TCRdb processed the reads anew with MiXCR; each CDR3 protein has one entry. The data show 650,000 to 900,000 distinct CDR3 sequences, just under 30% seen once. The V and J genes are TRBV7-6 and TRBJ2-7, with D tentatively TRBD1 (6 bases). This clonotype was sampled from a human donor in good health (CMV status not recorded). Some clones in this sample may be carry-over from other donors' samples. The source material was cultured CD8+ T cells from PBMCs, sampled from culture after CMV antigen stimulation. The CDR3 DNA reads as TGTGCCAGCAGCCCCCCCGGACAGCCCATCGAGCAGTACTTC. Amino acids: CASSPPGQPIEQYF.